The present T cell receptor beta chain was sequenced within a study of neurological immune-mediated disorders. cDNA was made by 5'RACE with 10-nucleotide random UMIs. TCRdb reprocessed the 5' RACE reads with MiXCR, giving one entry per CDR3 protein. The profile covers more than 30,000 distinct CDR3 sequences, with 7% to 8.5% appearing a single time and 5.5% to 6% taken by the ten largest. V lost 5 bases, J lost 2 bases, and 15 bases lay in between. There are 15 residues in the CDR3. Germline V gene lookup returns CDR1 SGHVS and CDR2 FQNEAQ. The study's findings and limits: Healthy controls had more TCR clonal expansion than multiple sclerosis, which showed the least, whereas HTLV-1-associated myelopathy showed the most.

This clonotype was recorded many times. Its target is not known. The TCR was taken from a man in his forties or fifties in good health. Material: CD4+ T cells from blood. The rearrangement joins TRBV7-8 to TRBJ2-5; D not certain. The CDR3 reads CASSPRWFLQETQYF. CDR3 DNA: TGTGCCAGCAGCCCCCGCTGGTTCCTTCAAGAGACCCAGTACTTC.